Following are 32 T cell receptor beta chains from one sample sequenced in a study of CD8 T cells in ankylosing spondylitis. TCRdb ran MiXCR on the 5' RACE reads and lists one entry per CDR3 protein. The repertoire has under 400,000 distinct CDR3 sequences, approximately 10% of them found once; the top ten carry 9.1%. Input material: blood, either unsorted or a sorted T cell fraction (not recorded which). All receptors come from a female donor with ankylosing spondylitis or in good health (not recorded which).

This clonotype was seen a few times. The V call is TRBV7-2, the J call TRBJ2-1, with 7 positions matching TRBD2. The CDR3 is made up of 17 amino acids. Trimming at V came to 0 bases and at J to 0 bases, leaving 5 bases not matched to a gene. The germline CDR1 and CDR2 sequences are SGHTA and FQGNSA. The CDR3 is CASSLAVRGSSYNEQFF. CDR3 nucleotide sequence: TGTGCCAGCAGCTTAGCTGTGCGGGGGAGCTCCTACAATGAGCAGTTCTTC.

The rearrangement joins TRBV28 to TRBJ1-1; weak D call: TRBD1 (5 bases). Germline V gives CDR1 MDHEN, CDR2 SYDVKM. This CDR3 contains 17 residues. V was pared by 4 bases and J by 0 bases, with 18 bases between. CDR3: CASSSRGTNVMNTEAFF. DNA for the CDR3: TGTGCCAGCAGTTCTCGAGGGACCAACGTCATGAACACTGAAGCTTTCTTT. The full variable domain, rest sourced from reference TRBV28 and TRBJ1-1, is DVKVTQSSRYLVKRTGEKVFLECVQDMDHENMFWYRQDPGLGLRLIYFSYDVKMKEKGDIPEGYSVSREKKERFSLILESASTNQTSMYLCASSSRGTNVMNTEAFFGQGTRLTVV.

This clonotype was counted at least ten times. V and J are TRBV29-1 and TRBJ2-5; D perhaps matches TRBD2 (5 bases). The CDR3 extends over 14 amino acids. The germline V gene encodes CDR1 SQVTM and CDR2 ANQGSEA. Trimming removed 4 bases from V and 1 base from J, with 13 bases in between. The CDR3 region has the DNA TGCAGCGTTGGAGAATACGGGATCCAAGAGACCCAGTACTTC. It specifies CSVGEYGIQETQYF.

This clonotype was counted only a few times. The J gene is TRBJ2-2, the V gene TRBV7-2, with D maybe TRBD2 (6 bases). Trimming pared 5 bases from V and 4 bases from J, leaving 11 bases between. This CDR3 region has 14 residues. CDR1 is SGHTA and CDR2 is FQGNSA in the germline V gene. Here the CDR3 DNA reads TGTGCCAGCAGCACCGGGAGCGCCACCGGGGAGCTGTTTTTT. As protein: CASSTGSATGELFF.

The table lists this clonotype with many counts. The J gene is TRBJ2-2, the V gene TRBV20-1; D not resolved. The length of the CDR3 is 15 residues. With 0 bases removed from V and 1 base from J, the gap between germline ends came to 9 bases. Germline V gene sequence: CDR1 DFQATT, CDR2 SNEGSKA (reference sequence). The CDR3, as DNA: TGCAGTGCTAGAGATCCCCAGCGGAACACCGGGGAGCTGTTTTTT. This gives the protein CSARDPQRNTGELFF.

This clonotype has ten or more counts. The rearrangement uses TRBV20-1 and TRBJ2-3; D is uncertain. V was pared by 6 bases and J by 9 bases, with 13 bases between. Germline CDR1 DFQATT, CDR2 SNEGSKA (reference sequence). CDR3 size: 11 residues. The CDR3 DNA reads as TGCAGTGCCCACCAGTTAGACACGCAGTATTTT. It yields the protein CSAHQLDTQYF.

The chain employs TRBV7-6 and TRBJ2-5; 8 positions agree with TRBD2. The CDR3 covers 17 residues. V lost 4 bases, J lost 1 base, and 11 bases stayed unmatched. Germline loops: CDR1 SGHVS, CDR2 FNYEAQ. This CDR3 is CASSSLGSGAPQETQYF. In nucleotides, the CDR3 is TGTGCCAGCAGCTCCCTGGGTAGCGGGGCCCCCCAAGAGACCCAGTACTTC.

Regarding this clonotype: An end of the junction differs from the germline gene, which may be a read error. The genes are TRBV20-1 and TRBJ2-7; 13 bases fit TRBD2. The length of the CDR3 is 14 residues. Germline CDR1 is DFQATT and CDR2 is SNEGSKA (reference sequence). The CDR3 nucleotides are TGCAGTGCTAGGGGACTAGCGGGGTCCTACGCGCAGTACTTC. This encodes CSARGLAGSYAQYF.

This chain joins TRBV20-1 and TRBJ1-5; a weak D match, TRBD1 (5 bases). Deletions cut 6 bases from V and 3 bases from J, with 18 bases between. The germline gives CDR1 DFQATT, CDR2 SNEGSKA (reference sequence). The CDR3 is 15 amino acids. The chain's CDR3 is CSALGQGENNQPQHF. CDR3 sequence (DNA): TGCAGTGCCCTCGGCCAGGGAGAGAACAATCAGCCCCAGCATTTT.

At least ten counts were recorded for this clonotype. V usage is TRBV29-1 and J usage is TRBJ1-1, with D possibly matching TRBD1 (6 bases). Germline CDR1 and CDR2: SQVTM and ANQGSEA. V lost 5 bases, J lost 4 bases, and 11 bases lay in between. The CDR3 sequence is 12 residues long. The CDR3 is CSVRTGATEAFF. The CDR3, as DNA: TGCAGCGTTCGTACGGGGGCCACTGAAGCTTTCTTT.

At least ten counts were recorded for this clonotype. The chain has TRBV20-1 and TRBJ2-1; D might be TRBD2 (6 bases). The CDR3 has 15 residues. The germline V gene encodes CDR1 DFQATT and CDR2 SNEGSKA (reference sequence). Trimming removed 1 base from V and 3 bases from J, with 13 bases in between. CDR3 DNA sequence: TGCAGTGCTAGAGCTCTAACGGGGGACTACAATGAGCAGTTCTTC. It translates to CSARALTGDYNEQFF.

This CDR3 reads CASSQEIAGELFF. The CDR3 DNA reads TGTGCCAGCAGCCAAGAAATAGCCGGGGAGCTGTTTTTT. The rearrangement uses TRBV14 and TRBJ2-2, with D uncertain. The CDR3 contains 13 residues. Germline lookup yields CDR1 SGHDN and CDR2 FVKESK. V was shortened by 0 bases and J by 6 bases, with 5 bases between the two germline ends.

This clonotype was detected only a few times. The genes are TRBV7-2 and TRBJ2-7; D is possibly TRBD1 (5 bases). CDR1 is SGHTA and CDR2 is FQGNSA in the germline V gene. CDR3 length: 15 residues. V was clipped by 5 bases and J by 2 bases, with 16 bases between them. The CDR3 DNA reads TGTGCCAGCAGCCCGACGGACACTCCAACCTACGAGCAGTACTTC. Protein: CASSPTDTPTYEQYF. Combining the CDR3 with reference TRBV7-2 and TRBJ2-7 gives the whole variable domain GAGVSQSPSNKVTEKGKDVELRCDPISGHTALYWYRQSLGQGLEFLIYFQGNSAPDKSGLPSDRFSAERTGGSVSTLTIQRTQQEDSAVYLCASSPTDTPTYEQYFGPGTRLTVT.

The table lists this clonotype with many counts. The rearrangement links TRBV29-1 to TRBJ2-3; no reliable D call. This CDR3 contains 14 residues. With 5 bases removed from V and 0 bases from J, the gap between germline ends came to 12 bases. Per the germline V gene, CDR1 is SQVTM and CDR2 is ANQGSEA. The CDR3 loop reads CSVMQDLSTDTQYF. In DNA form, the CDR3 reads TGCAGCGTTATGCAGGACCTGAGCACAGATACGCAGTATTTT.

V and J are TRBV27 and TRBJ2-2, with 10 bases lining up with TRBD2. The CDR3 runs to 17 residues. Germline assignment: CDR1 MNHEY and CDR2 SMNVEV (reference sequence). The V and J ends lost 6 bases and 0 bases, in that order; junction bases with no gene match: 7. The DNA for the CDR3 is TGTGCCAGCAGACCCCCGGGACTAGCGACGAACACCGGGGAGCTGTTTTTT. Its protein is CASRPPGLATNTGELFF.

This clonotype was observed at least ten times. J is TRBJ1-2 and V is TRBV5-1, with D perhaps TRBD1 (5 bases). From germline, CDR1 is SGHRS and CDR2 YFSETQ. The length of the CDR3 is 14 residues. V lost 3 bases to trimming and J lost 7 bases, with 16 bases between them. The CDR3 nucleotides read TGCGCCAGCAGCTCTCTGGACCAGGGTGGTGGCTACACCTTC. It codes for CASSSLDQGGGYTF.

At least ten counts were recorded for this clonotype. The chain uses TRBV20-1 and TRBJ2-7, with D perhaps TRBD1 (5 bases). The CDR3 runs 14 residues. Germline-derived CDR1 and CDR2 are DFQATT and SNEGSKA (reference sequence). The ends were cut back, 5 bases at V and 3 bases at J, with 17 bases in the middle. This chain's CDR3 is CSALRQTSYYEQYF. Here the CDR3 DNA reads TGCAGTGCTCTTCGACAGACCTCATACTACGAGCAGTACTTC.

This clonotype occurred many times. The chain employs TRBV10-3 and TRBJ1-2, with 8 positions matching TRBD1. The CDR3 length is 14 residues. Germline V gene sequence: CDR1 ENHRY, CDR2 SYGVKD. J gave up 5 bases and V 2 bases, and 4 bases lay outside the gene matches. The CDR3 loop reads CAISELQGEYGYTF. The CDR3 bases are TGTGCCATCAGTGAGCTACAGGGGGAATATGGCTACACCTTC.

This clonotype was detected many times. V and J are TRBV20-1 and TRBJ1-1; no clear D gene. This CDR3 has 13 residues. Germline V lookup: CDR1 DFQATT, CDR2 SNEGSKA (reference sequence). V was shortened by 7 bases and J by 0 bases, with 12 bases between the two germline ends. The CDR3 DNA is TGCAGTGGGGCGGGGTCCCTGAACACTGAAGCTTTCTTT. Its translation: CSGAGSLNTEAFF.

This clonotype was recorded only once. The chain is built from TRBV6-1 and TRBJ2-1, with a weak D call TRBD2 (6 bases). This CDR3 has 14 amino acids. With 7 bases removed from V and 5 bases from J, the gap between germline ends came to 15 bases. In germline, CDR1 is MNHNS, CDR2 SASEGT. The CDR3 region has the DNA TGTGCCAGCAACGTCGGAGGGGAAAACAATGAGCAGTTCTTC. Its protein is CASNVGGENNEQFF.

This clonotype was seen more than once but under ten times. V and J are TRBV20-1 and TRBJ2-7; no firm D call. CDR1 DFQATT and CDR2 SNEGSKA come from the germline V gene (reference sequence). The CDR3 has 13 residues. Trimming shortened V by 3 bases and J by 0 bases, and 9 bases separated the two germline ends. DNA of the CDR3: TGCAGTGCTAGTTTCCTCGCCTCCTACGAGCAGTACTTC. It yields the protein CSASFLASYEQYF.

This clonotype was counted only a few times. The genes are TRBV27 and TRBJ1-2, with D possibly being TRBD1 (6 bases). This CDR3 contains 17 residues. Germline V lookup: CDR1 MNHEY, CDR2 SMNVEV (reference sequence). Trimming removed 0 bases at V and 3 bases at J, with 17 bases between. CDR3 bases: TGTGCCAGCAGTTTATCCGGGAGGCCAGGGGCCCACTATGGCTACACCTTC. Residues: CASSLSGRPGAHYGYTF.

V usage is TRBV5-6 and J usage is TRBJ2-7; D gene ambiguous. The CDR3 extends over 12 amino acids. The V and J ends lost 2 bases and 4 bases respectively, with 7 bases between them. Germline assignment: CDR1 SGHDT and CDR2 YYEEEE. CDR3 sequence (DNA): TGTGCCAGCAGCTTCGATCAATACGAGCAGTACTTC. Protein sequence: CASSFDQYEQYF.

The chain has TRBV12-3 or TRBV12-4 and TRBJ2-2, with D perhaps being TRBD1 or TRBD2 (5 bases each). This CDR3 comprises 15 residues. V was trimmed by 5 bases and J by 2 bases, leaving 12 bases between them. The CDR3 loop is CASSPRGINTGELFF. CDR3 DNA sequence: TGTGCCAGCAGTCCCCGGGGCATCAACACCGGGGAGCTGTTTTTT.

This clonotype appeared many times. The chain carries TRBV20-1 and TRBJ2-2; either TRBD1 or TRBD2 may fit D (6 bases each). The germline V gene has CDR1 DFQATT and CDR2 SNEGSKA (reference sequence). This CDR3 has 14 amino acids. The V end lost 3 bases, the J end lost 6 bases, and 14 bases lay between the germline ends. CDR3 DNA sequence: TGCAGTGCTAGGCCCTGGGGGGCCCCCGGGGAGCTGTTTTTT. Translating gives CSARPWGAPGELFF.

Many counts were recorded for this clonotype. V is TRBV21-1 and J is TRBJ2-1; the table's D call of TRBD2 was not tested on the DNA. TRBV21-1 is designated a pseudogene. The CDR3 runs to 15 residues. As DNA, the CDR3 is TGTGCCAGCAGCAGAGGCGGGGGGAAGAACGGTGAGCAGTTCTTC. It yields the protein CASSRGGGKNGEQFF.

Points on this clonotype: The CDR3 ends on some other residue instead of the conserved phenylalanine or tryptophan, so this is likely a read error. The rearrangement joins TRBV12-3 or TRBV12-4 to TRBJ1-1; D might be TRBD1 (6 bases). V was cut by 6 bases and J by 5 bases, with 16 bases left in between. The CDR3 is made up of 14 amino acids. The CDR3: CASSPTGSGTEAFL. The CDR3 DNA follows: TGTGCCAGCAGCCCGACAGGAAGTGGGACTGAAGCTTTCCTT.

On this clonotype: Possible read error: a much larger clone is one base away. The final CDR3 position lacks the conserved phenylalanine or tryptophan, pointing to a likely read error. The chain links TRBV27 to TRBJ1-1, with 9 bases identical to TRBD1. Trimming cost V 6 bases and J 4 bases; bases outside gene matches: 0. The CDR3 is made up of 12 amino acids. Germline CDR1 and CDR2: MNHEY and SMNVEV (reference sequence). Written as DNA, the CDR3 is TGTGCCAGCAGGACAGGGGGCACTGAAGCTTTCTAT. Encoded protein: CASRTGGTEAFY.

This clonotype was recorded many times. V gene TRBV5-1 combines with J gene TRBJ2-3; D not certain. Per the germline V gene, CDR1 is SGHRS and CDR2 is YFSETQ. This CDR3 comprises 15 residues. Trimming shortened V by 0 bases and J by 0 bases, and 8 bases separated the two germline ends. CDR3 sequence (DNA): TGCGCCAGCAGCTTGGCCGCGAGGAGCACAGATACGCAGTATTTT. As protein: CASSLAARSTDTQYF.

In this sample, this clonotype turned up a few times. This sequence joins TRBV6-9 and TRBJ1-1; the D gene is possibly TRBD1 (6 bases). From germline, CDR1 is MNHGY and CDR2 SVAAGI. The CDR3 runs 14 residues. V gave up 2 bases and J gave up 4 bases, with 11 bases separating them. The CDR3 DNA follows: TGTGCCAGCAGTTATAACAGGGAGGGCACTGAAGCTTTCTTT. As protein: CASSYNREGTEAFF.

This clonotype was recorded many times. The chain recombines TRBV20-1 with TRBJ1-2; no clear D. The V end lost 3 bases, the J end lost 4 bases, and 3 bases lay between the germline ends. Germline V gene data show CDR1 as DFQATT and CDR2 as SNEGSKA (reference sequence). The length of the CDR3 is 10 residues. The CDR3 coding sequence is TGCAGTGCTAGTCTCTATGGCTACACCTTC. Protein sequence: CSASLYGYTF.

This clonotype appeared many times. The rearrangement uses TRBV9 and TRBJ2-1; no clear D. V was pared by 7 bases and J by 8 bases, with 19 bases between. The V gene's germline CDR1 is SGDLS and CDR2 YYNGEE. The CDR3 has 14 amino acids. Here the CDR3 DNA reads TGTGCCAGCTCCCCCGGGCCCTACAAAGATGAGCAGTTCTTC. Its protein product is CASSPGPYKDEQFF.